This is a list of T cell receptor beta chains from one sample in a study of OX40 agonist ivuxolimab in advanced cancers. Libraries were prepared by immunoSEQ multiplex PCR; TCRdb keeps only in-frame clonotypes and omits some of them. Of 96,000 or so clones detected, about 84% appear once; the ten largest clones hold less than 6%. The sequencing here drew on CD4+ or CD8+ T cells sorted from blood, taken in a trial of the OX40 agonist ivuxolimab. These receptors all stem from an adult with an advanced solid tumor such as melanoma, head and neck, liver or kidney cancer. CDR3s include the opening cysteine and the closing phenylalanine or tryptophan. Each record gives: V gene, J gene, CDR3 length, D gene, CDR3 DNA, CDR3 protein. The D gene is left open where the match is weak.

v_call: TRBV5-1
j_call: TRBJ2-7
cdr3_length: 16
d_call: TRBD2
cdr3_nt: TGCGCCAGCAGCTTGGGGTTACTAGCGGGAGGATCCGAGCAGTACTTC
cdr3_aa: CASSLGLLAGGSEQYF

v_call: TRBV9
j_call: TRBJ2-3
cdr3_length: 16
d_call: TRBD2
cdr3_nt: TGTGCCAGCAGCGGCAGGGACTATGAGCTGACAGATACGCAGTATTTT
cdr3_aa: CASSGRDYELTDTQYF

v_call: TRBV5-6
j_call: TRBJ1-2
cdr3_length: 15
d_call: -
cdr3_nt: TGTGCCAGCAGCGGAATACAGGGACTTAACTATGGCTACACCTTC
cdr3_aa: CASSGIQGLNYGYTF

v_call: TRBV28
j_call: TRBJ2-7
cdr3_length: 13
d_call: TRBD1
cdr3_nt: TGTGCCAGCAGTTTAAGGGGGCTGGGCGAGCAGTACTTC
cdr3_aa: CASSLRGLGEQYF

v_call: TRBV5-6
j_call: TRBJ1-2
cdr3_length: 15
d_call: TRBD1
cdr3_nt: TGTGCCAGCAGCTATGGGACAGGGGGCGGCCGGGGCTACACCTTC
cdr3_aa: CASSYGTGGGRGYTF

v_call: TRBV30
j_call: TRBJ2-3
cdr3_length: 16
d_call: TRBD2
cdr3_nt: TGTGCCTGGAGGTTAGCGGGGGGGCAATCAACAGATACGCAGTATTTT
cdr3_aa: CAWRLAGGQSTDTQYF

v_call: TRBV19
j_call: TRBJ1-2
cdr3_length: 13
d_call: TRBD1
cdr3_nt: TGTGCCAGTAGCAAACAGGGGCGGGATGGCTACACCTTC
cdr3_aa: CASSKQGRDGYTF

v_call: TRBV7-6
j_call: TRBJ1-1
cdr3_length: 14
d_call: -
cdr3_nt: TGTGCCAGCAGCTTAGACCCGAGGCGGCGTGAAGCTTTCTTT
cdr3_aa: CASSLDPRRREAFF

v_call: TRBV25-1
j_call: TRBJ1-1
cdr3_length: 15
d_call: -
cdr3_nt: TGTGCCAGCAGACCAGCGGGGGGCGTGAGCACTGAAGCTTTCTTT
cdr3_aa: CASRPAGGVSTEAFF

v_call: TRBV19
j_call: TRBJ1-5
cdr3_length: 15
d_call: -
cdr3_nt: TGTGCCAGTAGTCCCCCGTGGGACCTTAATCAGCCCCAGCATTTT
cdr3_aa: CASSPPWDLNQPQHF